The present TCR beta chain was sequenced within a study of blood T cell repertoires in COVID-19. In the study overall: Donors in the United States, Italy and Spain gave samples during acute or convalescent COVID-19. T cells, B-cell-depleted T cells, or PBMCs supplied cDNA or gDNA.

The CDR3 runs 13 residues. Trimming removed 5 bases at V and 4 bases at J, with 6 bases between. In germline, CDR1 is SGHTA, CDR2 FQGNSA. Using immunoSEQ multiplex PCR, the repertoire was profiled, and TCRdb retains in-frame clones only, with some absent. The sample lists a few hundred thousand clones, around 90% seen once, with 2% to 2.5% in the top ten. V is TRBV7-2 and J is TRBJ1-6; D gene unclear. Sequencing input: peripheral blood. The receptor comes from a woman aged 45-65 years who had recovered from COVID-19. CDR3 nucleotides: TGTGCCAGCAGCCCTATTTATAATTCACCCCTCCACTTT. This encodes CASSPIYNSPLHF.